The clone carrying this T cell receptor (beta chain) was detected a few times. Amplified TCR beta CDR3 regions came from RNA transcripts. The HTBI primer set drove a first-round RT-PCR of the TCR CDR3. TCRdb re-called the multiplex PCR reads through MiXCR, storing one row per CDR3 protein. The sample carries about 500,000 distinct CDR3 sequences, around 15% recorded once. The data derive from a study of T cells in Graves' hyperthyroidism and ophthalmopathy. This CDR3 comprises 18 residues. From germline, CDR1 is LGHDT and CDR2 YNNKEL (reference sequence). V lost 4 bases, J lost 0 bases, and 13 bases stayed unmatched.

The sequenced material came from blood. The TCR sequence derives from a woman aged 25-40 years with Graves' ophthalmopathy. This chain joins TRBV3-1 and TRBJ1-2; 8 bases match TRBD1. The CDR3: CASSPSPGTGGTNYGYTF. The CDR3 coding sequence is TGTGCCAGCAGCCCTAGTCCCGGGACAGGAGGAACTAACTATGGCTACACCTTC.